Presented here are 20 T cell receptor beta chains from one specimen sequenced in a study of tumor-infiltrating lymphocytes in primary liver carcinoma. Germline DNA was also extracted, while the blood RNA originated from unsorted whole blood. Production of TCR beta cDNA used approximately 0.45 ug total RNA together with a constant-region primer. ARM-PCR was slightly modified, and three nested multiplex PCR rounds with it gave rise to the TCR beta libraries. Forward primers for TRBV1-TRBV30 and a C-beta reverse primer served the first two PCR rounds, at 10 cycles each. TCRdb reprocessed the multiplex PCR reads via MiXCR and lists one record per CDR3 protein. The sample yields about 310,000 distinct CDR3 sequences, 65% seen once. Sample: peripheral blood. The receptors originated from a man aged 40-50 years with primary liver carcinoma and hepatitis B virus infection.

For this clonotype: A much larger clone lies a single base off, so this may be a read error. V is TRBV5-4 and J is TRBJ2-1; no firm D call. Trimming pared 3 bases from V and 6 bases from J, leaving 10 bases between. Germline CDR1 SGHNT, CDR2 YYREEE (reference sequence). The CDR3 is 13 amino acids. The CDR3 protein is CASSSWQLNEQFF. CDR3 bases: TGTGCCAGCAGCTCGTGGCAACTCAATGAGCAGTTCTTC. Supplemented by reference TRBV5-4 and TRBJ2-1, the full variable domain reads ETGVTQSPTHLIKTRGQQVTLRCSSQSGHNTVSWYQQALGQGPQFIFQYYREEENGRGNFPPRFSGLQFPNYSSELNVNALELDDSALYLCASSSWQLNEQFFGPGTRLTVL.

As concerns this clonotype: The CDR3 ends on some other residue instead of the conserved phenylalanine or tryptophan, so this is likely a read error. This chain uses TRBV28 with TRBJ2-1; 13 positions agree with TRBD2. Looked up from germline, CDR1 is MDHEN and CDR2 is SYDVKM. This CDR3 is built from 17 residues. J was trimmed by 12 bases and V by 4 bases; bases with no gene match: 15. CDR3 in DNA: TGTGCCAGCAGTTCCTTCGGGACTAGCGGGACGGTTGATGTGCAGTTCATC. This gives the protein CASSSFGTSGTVDVQFI.

This clonotype was observed a few times. The J gene is TRBJ1-6, the V gene TRBV14; D not resolved. The CDR3 is 14 amino acids. From germline, CDR1 is SGHDN and CDR2 FVKESK. Trimming removed 3 bases from V and 7 bases from J, with 10 bases in between. The CDR3 reads CASSQRFGNSPLHF. Written as DNA, the CDR3 is TGTGCCAGCAGCCAGAGATTCGGGAATTCACCCCTCCACTTT.

This clonotype was seen once. This chain connects TRBV7-3 to TRBJ2-1; 8 nucleotides align to TRBD2. Per germline, CDR1 SGHTA and CDR2 FQGTGA. This CDR3 is 16 amino acids long. The V gene end was trimmed by 5 bases and the J gene end by 6 bases; junction bases not matched to a gene: 12. CDR3 bases: TGTGCCAGCAGCCCCCTAAAGGGGACTAGGACCAATGAGCAGTTCTTC. It translates to CASSPLKGTRTNEQFF.

To note about this clonotype: One junction end does not reproduce the germline sequence, and a read error may be involved. The chain links TRBV11-1 to TRBJ2-1; possible D gene TRBD2, 6 bases. Germline CDR1 SGHAT, CDR2 FQDESV (reference sequence). CDR3 length: 13 amino acids. CDR3 in amino acids: CAGSSYREPDPSF. CDR3 sequence (DNA): TGTGCCGGCAGCAGTTACCGGGAGCCAGACCCGTCCTTC.

This clonotype showed up just a few times. The chain recombines TRBV6-2 or TRBV6-3 with TRBJ2-1; 11 bases map to TRBD1. The germline CDR1 and CDR2 sequences are MNHEY and SVGEGT. The CDR3 length is 19 residues. The junction had 19 bases not matched to a gene; V was cut back by 4 bases and J by 8 bases. The DNA of the CDR3 is TGTGCCAGCAGTTCCGGGACAGGGGGACTGACGGGATTGTGGGATGAGCAGTTCTTC. As protein: CASSSGTGGLTGLWDEQFF.

The table lists this clonotype with a count of one. CDR3: CASSRTGLAGDNEQFF. CDR3 nucleotides: TGTGCCAGCAGCCGGACGGGACTAGCGGGCGACAATGAGCAGTTCTTC. The V gene is TRBV5-4, the J gene TRBJ2-1, with TRBD2 identical over 12 bases. The length of the CDR3 is 16 residues. Germline V gene sequence: CDR1 SGHNT, CDR2 YYREEE (reference sequence). J gave up 5 bases and V 4 bases, and 7 bases lay outside the gene matches. Combining the CDR3 with reference TRBV5-4 and TRBJ2-1 gives the whole variable domain ETGVTQSPTHLIKTRGQQVTLRCSSQSGHNTVSWYQQALGQGPQFIFQYYREEENGRGNFPPRFSGLQFPNYSSELNVNALELDDSALYLCASSRTGLAGDNEQFFGPGTRLTVL.

With respect to this clonotype: Given the absence of the conserved phenylalanine or tryptophan at the CDR3 end, a read error is likely. This sequence joins TRBV29-1 and TRBJ2-7; perhaps TRBD1 as D (5 bases). Per germline, CDR1 SQVTM and CDR2 ANQGSEA. The CDR3 is 13 amino acids. CDR3 in amino acids: CSVLRDYSYEQYL. The DNA of the CDR3 is TGCAGTGTCCTCAGGGATTACTCCTACGAACAGTACCTC.

This clonotype came up once. With a much larger clone just one base away, this may be a read error. Since no conserved phenylalanine or tryptophan closes the CDR3, a read error is the likely cause. The V and J genes are TRBV6-5 and TRBJ2-7, with TRBD2 identical over 10 bases. CDR3 length: 15 residues. Per the germline V gene, CDR1 is MNHEY and CDR2 is SVGAGI. J gave up 2 bases and V 5 bases, and 6 bases lay outside the gene matches. The chain's CDR3 is CASSPSLAGAYEQYY. The CDR3 nucleotides are TGTGCCAGCAGTCCCAGTCTAGCGGGAGCCTACGAGCAGTACTAC.

Of note for this clonotype: Possible read error: a much larger clone is one base away. The chain is built from TRBV29-1 and TRBJ2-7; D is possibly TRBD1 (5 bases). The CDR3 is 12 residues long. Per germline, CDR1 SQVTM and CDR2 ANQGSEA. CDR3 in amino acids: CNVTVSSYEQYF. The CDR3 DNA sequence: TGCAACGTGACAGTAAGCTCCTACGAGCAGTACTTC.

This clonotype was found a few times. The chain couples TRBV28 to TRBJ2-1; 10 bases match TRBD2. V lost 2 bases, J lost 6 bases, and 4 bases stayed unmatched. This CDR3 contains 15 residues. Looked up from germline, CDR1 is MDHEN and CDR2 is SYDVKM. The CDR3 sequence: CASSLALAGVNEQFF. CDR3 sequence (DNA): TGTGCCAGCAGTTTAGCCCTAGCGGGGGTCAATGAGCAGTTCTTC. The full variable domain, rest sourced from reference TRBV28 and TRBJ2-1, is DVKVTQSSRYLVKRTGEKVFLECVQDMDHENMFWYRQDPGLGLRLIYFSYDVKMKEKGDIPEGYSVSREKKERFSLILESASTNQTSMYLCASSLALAGVNEQFFGPGTRLTVL.

This clonotype was observed many times. A junction boundary mismatches the germline segment, possibly from a read error. The V call is TRBV5-1, the J call TRBJ2-2, with D possibly matching TRBD1 (5 bases). The germline CDR1 and CDR2 sequences are SGHRS and YFSETQ. This CDR3 comprises 15 residues. For the CDR3, the DNA is TGTGCCAGCAGCTTAGGGGCCGCGAACACCGGGGAGCTGTTTTTT. Its protein is CASSLGAANTGELFF.

Worth noting for this clonotype: One end of the junction fails to match germline, which may point to a read error. The CDR3 DNA reads TGTACCATCAGTGAGCAGGGAATGAACACTGAAGCTTTCTTT. Translation: CTISEQGMNTEAFF. The rearrangement joins TRBV10-3 to TRBJ1-1; the D gene is possibly TRBD1 (5 bases). The CDR3 length is 14 residues. In germline, CDR1 is ENHRY, CDR2 SYGVKD.

The chain links TRBV5-1 to TRBJ1-3; 7 nucleotides line up with TRBD1. The CDR3 is made up of 14 amino acids. The germline V gene encodes CDR1 SGHRS and CDR2 YFSETQ. Trimming at V came to 3 bases and at J to 8 bases, leaving 8 bases not matched to a gene. The CDR3, as DNA: TGCGCCAGCAGCTCGACAGGGCTCGGAGACACCATATATTTT. Its translation: CASSSTGLGDTIYF.

Comment on this clonotype: Relative to the germline gene, one junction end is altered; a read error may explain this. V usage is TRBV5-4 and J usage is TRBJ2-6; D unclear. From germline, CDR1 is SGHNT and CDR2 YYREEE (reference sequence). The CDR3 is 16 residues long. This chain's CDR3 is CANSFTKDSGANVLTF. The CDR3 DNA reads TGTGCCAACAGCTTTACCAAGGACTCTGGGGCCAACGTCCTGACTTTC.

Details on this clonotype: Here the CDR3 omits its conserved ending phenylalanine or tryptophan, so a read error is the likely source. Because the CDR3's place on the DNA is in doubt, the DNA is left out and the CDR3 is given as listed by TCRdb. The CDR3 region is CASKGGAETFNMNL. The chain joins TRBV6-1 to TRBJ2-4; the listed D gene, TRBD1, was not tested against the DNA. The germline V gene encodes CDR1 MNHNS and CDR2 SASEGT. The CDR3 length is 14 residues, termini included.

This clonotype has a single count. The chain carries TRBV30 and TRBJ1-1, with a weak D call TRBD1 (5 bases). CDR3 length: 16 amino acids. The germline gives CDR1 GTSNPN, CDR2 SVGIG (reference sequence). V was clipped by 3 bases and J by 2 bases, with 19 bases between them. The CDR3 nucleotides read TGTGCCTGGAGCACAGGAGGCGCATCCCACAACACTGAAGCTTTCTTT. Its protein is CAWSTGGASHNTEAFF.

On this clonotype: This clone may be a read error of a much larger clone one base away. V gene TRBV29-1 combines with J gene TRBJ1-1; D unclear. The length of the CDR3 is 13 residues. Germline-derived CDR1 and CDR2 are SQVTM and ANQGSEA. CDR3 region: CIVGPRTADEAFF. DNA of the CDR3: TGCATCGTTGGCCCCCGGACGGCAGATGAAGCTTTCTTT.

Of note for this clonotype: Possible read error: a much larger clone is one base away. The chain links TRBV12-3 or TRBV12-4 to TRBJ1-6; tentative D call: TRBD1 (6 bases). This CDR3 spans 13 amino acids. CDR3 loop: CASSPQGSSPLLF. The CDR3 DNA reads TGTGCCAGCAGTCCCCAGGGGTCATCACCCCTCCTCTTT.

This clonotype has a single count. A read error is possible here, since a much larger clone lies one base away. V gene TRBV6-5 combines with J gene TRBJ2-5, with D tentatively TRBD2 (6 bases). The length of the CDR3 is 13 residues. The ends were cut back, 5 bases at V and 5 bases at J, with 12 bases in the middle. Germline CDR1 and CDR2: MNHEY and SVGAGI. CDR3 in amino acids: CASSGTGGETQYF. DNA of the CDR3: TGTGCCAGCAGTGGGACTGGAGGGGAGACCCAGTACTTC.